The 21 T cell receptor beta chains below come from one sample, sequenced in a study of CD8 T cells in Susac syndrome. RNA, at about 0.5 to 1 ug, was reverse transcribed with random hexamers. Each CDR3 protein is one row after TCRdb ran MiXCR on the immunoSEQ multiplex PCR reads. The repertoire holds some 300,000 distinct CDR3 sequences, over 75% seen once, with around 0.2% in the top ten. Sequencing was carried out using CD8+ T cells from PBMCs. The receptors originated from a human donor with multiple sclerosis.

V is TRBV20-1 and J is TRBJ2-1; D is uncertain. Germline assignment: CDR1 DFQATT and CDR2 SNEGSKA (reference sequence). Trimming removed 3 bases at V and 8 bases at J, with 20 bases between. CDR3 length: 15 amino acids. CDR3 loop: CSASAATLHPDEQFF. The CDR3, as DNA: TGCAGTGCTAGTGCGGCGACTCTACACCCGGATGAGCAGTTCTTC.

The chain couples TRBV4-3 to TRBJ1-2; D gene ambiguous. CDR3 length equals 11 residues. Germline V gene sequence: CDR1 LGHNA, CDR2 YSLEER. V dropped 8 bases and J dropped 6 bases, with 10 bases sitting between them. The CDR3 loop reads CASGGRDGYTF. The CDR3 DNA is TGCGCCAGCGGAGGGCGGGATGGCTACACCTTC.

The chain carries TRBV13 and TRBJ2-7, with 7 nucleotides matching TRBD1. The CDR3 length is 14 residues. With V trimmed by 5 bases and J by 3 bases, 7 bases remained unmatched. CDR1 is PRHDT, CDR2 FYEKMQ, per germline (reference sequence). The CDR3 loop reads CASSKPGQSYEQYF. The CDR3 coding sequence is TGTGCCAGCAGCAAACCGGGACAGAGCTACGAGCAGTACTTC.

The chain couples TRBV30 to TRBJ2-1; D is undetermined. This CDR3 has 15 amino acids. Germline V gene sequence: CDR1 GTSNPN, CDR2 SVGIG (reference sequence). Trimming removed 5 bases at V and 3 bases at J, with 17 bases between. The CDR3 region is CAWSDEAKNYNEQFF. CDR3 nucleotides: TGTGCCTGGTCGGATGAAGCGAAAAACTACAATGAGCAGTTCTTC.

The genes are TRBV27 and TRBJ2-7; 7 nucleotides match TRBD1. Germline-derived CDR1 and CDR2 are MNHEY and SMNVEV (reference sequence). The CDR3 loop spans 16 amino acids. With 4 bases clipped from V and 0 bases from J, the junction kept 9 bases outside the gene matches. CDR3 sequence: CASSYATGSLSYEQYF. In DNA form, the CDR3 reads TGTGCCAGCAGTTACGCGACAGGGAGCCTCTCCTACGAGCAGTACTTC.

The rearrangement uses TRBV19 and TRBJ2-2; TRBD1 matches 9 bases. V was clipped by 6 bases and J by 6 bases; unmatched bases: 5. Germline CDR1 and CDR2: LNHDA and SQIVND (reference sequence). CDR3 length: 14 amino acids. The CDR3 bases are TGTGCCAGTAGCCTACAGGGGGCGGCCGGGGAGCTGTTTTTT. It codes for CASSLQGAAGELFF.

CDR3 nucleotide sequence: TGTGCCAGCAGCTTATGGGGAATTAGACAGCCCCAGCATTTT. Translation gives CASSLWGIRQPQHF. The V and J genes are TRBV11-3 and TRBJ1-5; D call uncertain. Germline assignment: CDR1 SGHNT and CDR2 YENEEA. The ends were cut back, 2 bases at V and 7 bases at J, with 12 bases in the middle. This CDR3 is built from 14 residues.

This clonotype has only a few counts. The chain recombines TRBV28 with TRBJ2-3; D remains unclear. This CDR3 spans 13 amino acids. V dropped 8 bases and J dropped 1 base, with 10 bases sitting between them. Germline CDR1 and CDR2: MDHEN and SYDVKM. The CDR3 is CASSPPGTDTQYF. In nucleotides, the CDR3 is TGTGCCAGCTCCCCACCAGGCACAGATACGCAGTATTTT.

The V gene is TRBV4-3, the J gene TRBJ2-7; no firm D call. Germline lookup yields CDR1 LGHNA and CDR2 YSLEER. The CDR3 extends over 14 amino acids. Trimming left V 1 base short and J 5 bases short, with 12 bases between. The CDR3, as DNA: TGCGCCAGCAGCCAAGCCCCTGAGGCCGACGAGCAGTACTTC. Translating gives CASSQAPEADEQYF.

The rearrangement uses TRBV12-1 and TRBJ1-2. TRBV12-1 is listed as a pseudogene. The CDR3 runs to 13 residues. CDR3 nucleotides: TGTGCCAGCAGCTTTGCAGGGAACTATGGCTACACCTTC. Protein sequence: CASSFAGNYGYTF.

The genes are TRBV11-2 and TRBJ2-7, with TRBD2 identical over 8 bases. In germline, CDR1 is SGHAT, CDR2 FQNNGV. The CDR3 covers 17 residues. V was pared by 1 base and J by 0 bases, with 8 bases of the junction left unmatched. The CDR3 is CASSLGLRLAPSYEQYF. The CDR3 DNA follows: TGTGCCAGCAGCTTAGGTCTGCGACTAGCGCCCTCCTACGAGCAGTACTTC.

This sequence joins TRBV27 and TRBJ2-1, with 7 nucleotides matching TRBD2. CDR3 size: 17 residues. J lost 7 bases, V lost 4 bases, and 16 bases had no gene match. The germline V gene encodes CDR1 MNHEY and CDR2 SMNVEV (reference sequence). Here the CDR3 reads CASSSSGSNLGRNEQFF. CDR3 nucleotides: TGTGCCAGCAGTTCTAGCGGCAGCAACCTCGGACGGAATGAGCAGTTCTTC.

For the CDR3, the DNA is TGTGCCAGCAGTCAGCCGAGCTCCTACGAGCAGTACTTC. Translation gives CASSQPSSYEQYF. The genes are TRBV7-9 and TRBJ2-7; D remains unclear. V lost 6 bases to trimming and J lost 0 bases, with 9 bases between them. Germline assignment: CDR1 SEHNR and CDR2 FQNEAQ (reference sequence). CDR3 length equals 13 residues.

The J gene is TRBJ1-1, the V gene TRBV30, with 11 bases identical to TRBD1. The germline gives CDR1 GTSNPN, CDR2 SVGIG (reference sequence). The CDR3 runs 14 residues. Trimming removed 3 bases from V and 4 bases from J; junction bases left unmatched: 4. The CDR3 spells CAWRAGTGGTEAFF. In nucleotides, the CDR3 is TGTGCCTGGAGGGCCGGGACAGGGGGCACTGAAGCTTTCTTT.

This chain links TRBV29-1 with TRBJ1-2, with 7 bases fitting TRBD1. The CDR3 loop spans 13 amino acids. Germline V gene lookup returns CDR1 SQVTM and CDR2 ANQGSEA. With 7 bases clipped from V and 6 bases from J, the junction kept 11 bases outside the gene matches. The CDR3: CSGLTGTGDGYTF. The DNA for the CDR3 is TGCAGCGGATTGACAGGGACGGGCGATGGCTACACCTTC.

J is TRBJ2-1 and V is TRBV27; 7 bases align to TRBD2. Germline CDR1 is MNHEY and CDR2 is SMNVEV (reference sequence). The length of the CDR3 is 16 residues. J was trimmed by 0 bases and V by 7 bases; bases with no gene match: 9. CDR3 protein: CASKESGTSSYNEQFF. CDR3 nucleotides: TGTGCCAGCAAGGAGAGCGGGACGAGCTCCTACAATGAGCAGTTCTTC.

The chain links TRBV11-1 to TRBJ2-7, with D possibly matching TRBD2 (6 bases). This CDR3 region has 13 residues. Trimming removed 10 bases from V and 7 bases from J, with 20 bases in between. Germline V gives CDR1 SGHAT, CDR2 FQDESV (reference sequence). This CDR3 reads CATQRAGPGEQYF. The DNA of the CDR3 is TGTGCCACCCAGAGGGCGGGGCCTGGAGAGCAGTACTTC. The whole variable domain, remainder taken from reference TRBV11-1 and TRBJ2-7, is EAEVAQSPRYKITEKSQAVAFWCDPISGHATLYWYRQILGQGPELLVQFQDESVVDDSQLPKDRFSAERLKGVDSTLKIQPAELGDSAMYLCATQRAGPGEQYFGPGTRLTVT.

This chain joins TRBV5-5 and TRBJ2-7; possible D gene TRBD1, 6 bases. Germline V gene data show CDR1 as SGHKS and CDR2 as YYEKEE (reference sequence). Trimming removed 0 bases from V and 2 bases from J, with 12 bases in between. The CDR3 is 15 residues long. The CDR3 protein is CASSLAAGVPYEQYF. The CDR3 nucleotides are TGTGCCAGCAGCTTGGCGGCAGGGGTCCCCTACGAGCAGTACTTC.

This chain uses TRBV21-1 with TRBJ2-5; the D call TRBD2 from the table was never checked on the DNA. TRBV21-1 is classified as a pseudogene. The CDR3 runs to 17 residues. The CDR3 here is CASSRRASGRAIETQYF. The CDR3 nucleotides are TGTGCCAGCAGCAGGCGGGCTAGCGGGAGGGCCATTGAGACCCAGTACTTC.

This clonotype was found a few times. The chain combines TRBV4-2 with TRBJ1-5; D gene uncertain. CDR1 and CDR2 from the germline V gene are LGHNA and YNFKEQ. V lost 0 bases and J lost 7, with 7 bases in between. This CDR3 region has 13 residues. The CDR3 sequence is CASSQESGQPQHF. CDR3 coding DNA: TGTGCCAGCAGCCAAGAAAGCGGCCAGCCCCAGCATTTT.

The genes are TRBV5-4 and TRBJ1-1, with D uncertain. The CDR3 length is 16 residues. V gave up 0 bases and J gave up 0 bases, with 12 bases separating them. Per the germline V gene, CDR1 is SGHNT and CDR2 is YYREEE (reference sequence). The CDR3, as DNA: TGTGCCAGCAGCTTGGGTGCTCTGGCCTTGAACACTGAAGCTTTCTTT. Translating it yields CASSLGALALNTEAFF.